The clone carrying this T cell receptor beta chain was counted ten times or more. Trimming removed 3 bases at V and 5 bases at J, with 10 bases between. Germline CDR1 KGHSH, CDR2 LQKENI. The CDR3 contains 13 residues. Amplification of TCR beta CDR3 regions was performed using RNA transcripts as template. A first-round RT-PCR of the TCR CDR3 used the HTBI primer set. TCRdb ran MiXCR on the multiplex PCR reads and lists one entry per CDR3 protein. This sample has around 500,000 distinct CDR3 sequences, with around an eighth found just once. Participants, patients aged 18 to 65, had newly diagnosed hyperthyroidism with a duration under 2 months. These data originate in a study of T cells in Graves' hyperthyroidism and ophthalmopathy.

The chain recombines TRBV18 with TRBJ2-5; possible D gene TRBD1, 5 bases. This receptor was obtained from a woman aged 18-35 years with Graves' hyperthyroidism. Sequencing was carried out using blood. In DNA form, the CDR3 reads TGTGCCAGCTCACCCCCAGGGATTGAGACCCAGTACTTC. This encodes CASSPPGIETQYF.